This T cell receptor beta chain was documented in a study of neurological immune-mediated disorders. This clonotype was counted between two and nine times. A read error may be the cause here, since a much bigger clone is one base away. From germline, CDR1 is SGHDT and CDR2 YYEEEE. The CDR3 has 14 residues. Trimming cost V 0 bases and J 6 bases, with 13 bases left between them. Via MiXCR, TCRdb re-called the 5' RACE reads, giving one row per CDR3 protein. The table lists roughly 88,000 distinct CDR3 sequences, under 4.5% of them singletons. The material sequenced was PBMCs. The TCR sequence derives from a woman in her forties or fifties with multiple sclerosis. V and J are TRBV5-6 and TRBJ2-7; D is possibly TRBD1 (5 bases). The CDR3 DNA reads TGTGCCAGCAGCTTGGGGACAAACCTCCCCGAGCAGTACTTC. Translated, it gives CASSLGTNLPEQYF.